These 14 T cell receptor beta chains were all obtained from the same sample, sequenced in a study of blood T cell repertoires in COVID-19. Assay: immunoSEQ multiplex PCR; the TCRdb copy retains only in-frame clones and omits some. The table has some 70,000 clones, 70% to 85% seen once. Sample: peripheral blood. These receptors came from a woman aged 50 to 60 with acute or convalescent COVID-19.

The chain links TRBV7-8 to TRBJ1-3; maybe TRBD1 (6 bases). CDR1 and CDR2 (germline): SGHVS, FQNEAQ. Trimming removed 1 base at V and 7 bases at J, with 20 bases between. The CDR3 consists of 17 residues. CDR3 protein: CASSLGYRAGEGNTIYF. In nucleotides, the CDR3 is TGTGCCAGCAGCTTAGGATATAGGGCAGGGGAGGGGAACACCATATATTTT. Full variable domain (remainder filled in from reference TRBV7-8 and TRBJ1-3): GAGVSQSPRYKVAKRGQDVALRCDPISGHVSLFWYQQALGQGPEFLTYFQNEAQLDKSGLPSDRFFAERPEGSVSTLKIQRTQQEDSAVYLCASSLGYRAGEGNTIYFGEGSWLTVV.

The chain is built from TRBV5-1 and TRBJ1-1; 9 bases fit TRBD1. Germline loops: CDR1 SGHRS, CDR2 YFSETQ. This CDR3 is 14 amino acids long. Trimming took 2 bases from V and 1 from J; bases not matched to a gene: 0. CDR3 sequence: CASSLQGANTEAFF. DNA for the CDR3: TGCGCCAGCAGCTTACAGGGGGCGAACACTGAAGCTTTCTTT.

This clone showed up just once. V gene TRBV3-1 (or the pseudogene TRBV3-2) combines with J gene TRBJ2-7, with D perhaps matching TRBD1 (6 bases). Germline CDR1 reads LGHDT; CDR2 reads YNNKEL (reference sequence). This CDR3 has 13 residues. Trimming stripped 1 base from V and 3 bases from J, with 7 bases between. CDR3 coding DNA: TGTGCCAGCAGCCAAGCGGACAGCTACGAGCAGTACTTC. Translated, it gives CASSQADSYEQYF.

This clone was observed many times. The chain recombines TRBV11-3 with TRBJ2-3; 8 bases are a match to TRBD2. The CDR3 sequence is 16 residues long. Germline CDR1 reads SGHNT; CDR2 reads YENEEA. V shed 1 base, J shed 2 bases, and the junction held 5 bases outside the gene matches. This CDR3 reads CASSLGTSGNTDTQYF. CDR3 coding DNA: TGTGCCAGCAGCTTAGGAACTAGCGGAAACACAGATACGCAGTATTTT.

V gene TRBV19 combines with J gene TRBJ2-7; D possibly corresponds to TRBD2 (6 bases). V lost 3 bases and J lost 5, with 20 bases in between. Per the germline V gene, CDR1 is LNHDA and CDR2 is SQIVND (reference sequence). The CDR3 has 16 residues. The DNA for the CDR3 is TGTGCCAGTAGTATGGCGGGGCGATTGGTTGAGGACGAGCAGTACTTC. Its translation is CASSMAGRLVEDEQYF.

The CDR3 spells CASSPNGLAGSYEQYF. Written as DNA, the CDR3 is TGTGCCAGCAGTCCGAACGGACTAGCGGGATCCTACGAGCAGTACTTC. The genes are TRBV27 and TRBJ2-7, with 12 bases lining up with TRBD2. J gave up 1 base and V 5 bases, and 6 bases lay outside the gene matches. There are 16 residues in the CDR3. The germline gives CDR1 MNHEY, CDR2 SMNVEV (reference sequence).

This clone showed up just a few times. This sequence joins TRBV5-1 and TRBJ1-1; no clear D gene. With 0 bases removed from V and 3 bases from J, the gap between germline ends came to 12 bases. The CDR3 has 15 residues. Germline V gene sequence: CDR1 SGHRS, CDR2 YFSETQ. The CDR3 coding sequence is TGCGCCAGCAGCTTGGGTGGGGTGAGGGACACTGAAGCTTTCTTT. This codes for CASSLGGVRDTEAFF.

This clone was found once. The chain recombines TRBV20-1 with TRBJ1-1; D remains unclear. Germline-derived CDR1 and CDR2 are DFQATT and SNEGSKA (reference sequence). The V end was cut by 3 bases, the J end by 6 bases, with 8 bases between. The CDR3 spans 11 residues. The CDR3 DNA sequence: TGCAGTGCTAGGACATTCGCTGAAGCTTTCTTT. As protein: CSARTFAEAFF.

The chain is built from TRBV6-5 and TRBJ1-1; D is uncertain. This CDR3 is built from 15 residues. V lost 6 bases and J 1 base, leaving 15 bases between the germline ends. Per germline, CDR1 MNHEY and CDR2 SVGAGI. Written as DNA, the CDR3 is TGTGCCAGCAGGAGCGGGCAGGCCGAGAACACTGAAGCTTTCTTT. Translation gives CASRSGQAENTEAFF.

The chain joins TRBV19 to TRBJ2-1; 7 positions agree with TRBD1. The CDR3 loop spans 14 amino acids. Germline V gene lookup returns CDR1 LNHDA and CDR2 SQIVND (reference sequence). The V and J ends lost 2 bases and 5 bases, in that order; junction bases with no gene match: 3. CDR3 bases: TGTGCCAGTAGTATATACAGGGGAGACAATGAGCAGTTCTTC. Protein: CASSIYRGDNEQFF.

This clone appeared once. The chain is built from TRBV18 and TRBJ2-7; 7 nucleotides agree with TRBD1. This CDR3 is 13 amino acids long. Germline V CDR1 and CDR2: KGHSH, LQKENI. The ends lost 3 bases at V and 5 bases at J; junction bases unmatched: 4. CDR3 loop: CASSPGQNNEQYF. CDR3 DNA: TGTGCCAGCTCACCGGGACAGAATAACGAGCAGTACTTC.

The rearrangement uses TRBV7-2 and TRBJ2-7, with 10 bases that match TRBD1. The germline CDR1 and CDR2 sequences are SGHTA and FQGNSA. CDR3 size: 16 residues. The V gene end was trimmed by 5 bases and the J gene end by 6 bases; junction bases not matched to a gene: 13. In DNA form, the CDR3 reads TGTGCCAGCAGCCTAATGGGGACCGGGACAGGGGTCGAGCAGTACTTC. Translated: CASSLMGTGTGVEQYF.

This clone appeared once. The chain combines TRBV7-3 with TRBJ1-1, with TRBD1 matching over 10 bases. CDR1 and CDR2 (germline): SGHTA, FQGTGA. The CDR3 has 13 residues. Losses at the gene ends were 5 bases for V and 10 bases for J; bases not matched to a gene: 7. CDR3 nucleotides: TGTGCCAGCAGCCCCGGGACAGGGGCTGGAGCTTTCTTT. Translating it yields CASSPGTGAGAFF.

A single count supports this clone. The identical CDR3 is also encoded by other nucleotide sequences in the sample. The CDR3 sequence: CASSPLFGGGGPRGPGGYNEQFF. The CDR3 DNA is TGTGCCAGCAGCCCCTTGTTCGGGGGTGGGGGGCCTAGGGGCCCCGGGGGGTACAATGAGCAGTTCTTC. The chain links TRBV3-1 (or the pseudogene TRBV3-2) to TRBJ2-1; D perhaps matches TRBD2 (7 bases). V lost 4 bases and J 4 bases, leaving 38 bases between the germline ends. Germline loops: CDR1 LGHDT, CDR2 YNNKEL (reference sequence). The CDR3 runs to 23 residues.